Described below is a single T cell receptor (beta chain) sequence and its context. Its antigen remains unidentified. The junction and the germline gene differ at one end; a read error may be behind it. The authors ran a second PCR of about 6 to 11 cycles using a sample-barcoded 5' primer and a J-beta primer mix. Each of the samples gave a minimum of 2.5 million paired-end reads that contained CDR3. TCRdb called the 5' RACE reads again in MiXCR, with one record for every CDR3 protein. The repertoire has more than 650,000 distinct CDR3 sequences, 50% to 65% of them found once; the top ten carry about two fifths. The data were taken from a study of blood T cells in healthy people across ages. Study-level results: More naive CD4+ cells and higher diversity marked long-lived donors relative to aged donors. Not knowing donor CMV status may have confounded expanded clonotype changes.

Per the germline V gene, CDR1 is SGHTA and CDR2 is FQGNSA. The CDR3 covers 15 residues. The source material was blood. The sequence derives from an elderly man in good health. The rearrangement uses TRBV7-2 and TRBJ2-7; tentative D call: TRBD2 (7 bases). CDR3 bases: TGCGCCAGCAGCATGTTCGGGGGGCCGGCCTACGAGCAGTACTTC. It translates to CASSMFGGPAYEQYF.